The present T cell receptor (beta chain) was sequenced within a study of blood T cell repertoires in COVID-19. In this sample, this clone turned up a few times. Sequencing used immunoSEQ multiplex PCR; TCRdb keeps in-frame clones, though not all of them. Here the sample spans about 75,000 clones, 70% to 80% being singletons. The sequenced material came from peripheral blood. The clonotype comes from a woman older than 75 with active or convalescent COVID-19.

The CDR3 protein is CATSRDWRGGETQYF. The CDR3 DNA is TGTGCCACCAGCAGAGATTGGAGGGGTGGAGAGACCCAGTACTTC. V gene TRBV15 combines with J gene TRBJ2-5, with D maybe TRBD2 (6 bases). This CDR3 is 15 amino acids long. Trimming took 0 bases from V and 4 from J, leaving 12 bases between them. The germline CDR1 and CDR2 sequences are LNHNV and YYDKDF (reference sequence).